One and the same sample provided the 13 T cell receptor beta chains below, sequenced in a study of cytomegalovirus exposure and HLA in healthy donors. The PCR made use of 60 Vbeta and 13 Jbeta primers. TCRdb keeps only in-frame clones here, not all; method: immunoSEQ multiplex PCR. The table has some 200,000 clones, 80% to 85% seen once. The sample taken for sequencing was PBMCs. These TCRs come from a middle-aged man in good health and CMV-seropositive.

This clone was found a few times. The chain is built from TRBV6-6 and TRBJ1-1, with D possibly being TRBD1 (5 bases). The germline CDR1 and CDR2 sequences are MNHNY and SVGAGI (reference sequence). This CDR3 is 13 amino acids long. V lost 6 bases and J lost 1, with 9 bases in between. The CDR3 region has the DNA TGTGCCAGCAGATCAACAGGGAACACTGAAGCTTTCTTT. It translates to CASRSTGNTEAFF.

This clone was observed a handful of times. The CDR3 nucleotides are TGTGCCAGCAGTTACGGCGGCTCTGGAAACACCATATATTTT. Encoded protein: CASSYGGSGNTIYF. The chain links TRBV6-6 to TRBJ1-3, with no clear D. CDR1 and CDR2 from the germline V gene are MNHNY and SVGAGI (reference sequence). There are 14 residues in the CDR3. The V end was cut by 2 bases, the J end by 0 bases, with 5 bases between.

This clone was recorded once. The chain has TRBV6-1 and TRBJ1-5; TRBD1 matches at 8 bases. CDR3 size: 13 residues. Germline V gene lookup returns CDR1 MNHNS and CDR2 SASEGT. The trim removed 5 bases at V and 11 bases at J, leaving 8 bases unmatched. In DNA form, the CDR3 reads TGTGCCAGCAGTCCTGTGACAGGGGACACCCAGCATTTT. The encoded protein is CASSPVTGDTQHF.

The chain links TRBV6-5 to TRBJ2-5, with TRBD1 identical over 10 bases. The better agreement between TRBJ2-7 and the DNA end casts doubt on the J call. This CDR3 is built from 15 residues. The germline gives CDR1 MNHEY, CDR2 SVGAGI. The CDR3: CASSRGQGESYEQYF. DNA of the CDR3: TGTGCCAGCAGCCGAGGACAGGGGGAGAGCTACGAGCAGTACTTC.

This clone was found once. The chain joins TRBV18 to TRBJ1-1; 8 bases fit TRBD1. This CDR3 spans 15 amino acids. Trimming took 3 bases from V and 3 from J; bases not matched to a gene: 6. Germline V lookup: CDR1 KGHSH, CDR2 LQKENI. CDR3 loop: CASSPSDRVDTEAFF. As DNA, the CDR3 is TGTGCCAGCTCACCGTCGGACAGGGTAGACACTGAAGCTTTCTTT.

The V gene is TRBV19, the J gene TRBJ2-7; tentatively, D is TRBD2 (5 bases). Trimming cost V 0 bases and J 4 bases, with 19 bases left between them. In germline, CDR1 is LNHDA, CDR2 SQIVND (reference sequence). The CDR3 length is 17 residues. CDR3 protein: CASSIDRDGTTTYEQYF. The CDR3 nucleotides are TGTGCCAGTAGTATAGACCGCGACGGAACGACTACGTACGAGCAGTACTTC.

This CDR3 reads CASSPTSGGAAKQFF. For the CDR3, the DNA is TGTGCCAGCAGCCCGACTAGCGGGGGGGCCGCGAAGCAGTTCTTC. V usage is TRBV11-3 and J usage is TRBJ2-1; TRBD2 matches 14 bases. After removal of 5 bases from V and 11 bases from J, the junction contained 8 bases not matched to a gene. Germline CDR1 reads SGHNT; CDR2 reads YENEEA. This CDR3 is built from 15 residues.

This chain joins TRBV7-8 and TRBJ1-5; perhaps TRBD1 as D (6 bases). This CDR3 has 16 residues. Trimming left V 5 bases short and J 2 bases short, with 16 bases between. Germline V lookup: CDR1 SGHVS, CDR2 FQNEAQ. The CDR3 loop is CASSAQGQDGNQPQHF. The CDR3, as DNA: TGTGCCAGCAGCGCACAGGGTCAGGACGGCAATCAGCCCCAGCATTTT.

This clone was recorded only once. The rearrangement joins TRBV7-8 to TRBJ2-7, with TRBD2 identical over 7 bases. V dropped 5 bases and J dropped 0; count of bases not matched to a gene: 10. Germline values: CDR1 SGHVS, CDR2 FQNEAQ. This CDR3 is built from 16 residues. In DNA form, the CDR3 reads TGTGCCAGCAGCGCGTGGGGGGGATTGAGCTCCTACGAGCAGTACTTC. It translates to CASSAWGGLSSYEQYF.

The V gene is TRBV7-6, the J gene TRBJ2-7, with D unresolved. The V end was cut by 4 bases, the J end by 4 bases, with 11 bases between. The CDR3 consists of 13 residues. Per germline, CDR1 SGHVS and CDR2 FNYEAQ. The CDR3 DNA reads TGTGCCAGCAGCTGGTCCATCGGGTACGAGCAGTACTTC. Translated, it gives CASSWSIGYEQYF.

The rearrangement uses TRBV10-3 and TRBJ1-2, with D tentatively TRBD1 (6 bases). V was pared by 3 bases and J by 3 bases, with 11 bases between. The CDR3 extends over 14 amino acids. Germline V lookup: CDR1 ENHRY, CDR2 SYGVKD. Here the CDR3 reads CAISDTGRDYGYTF. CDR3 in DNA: TGTGCCATCAGTGATACAGGGAGGGACTATGGCTACACCTTC.

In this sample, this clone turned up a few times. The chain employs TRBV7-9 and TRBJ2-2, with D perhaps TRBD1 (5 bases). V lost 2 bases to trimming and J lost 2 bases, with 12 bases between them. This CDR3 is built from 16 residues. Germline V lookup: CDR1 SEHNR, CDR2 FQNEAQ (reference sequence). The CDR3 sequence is CASSLSETANTGELFF. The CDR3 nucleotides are TGTGCCAGCAGCTTAAGTGAGACAGCTAACACCGGGGAGCTGTTTTTT. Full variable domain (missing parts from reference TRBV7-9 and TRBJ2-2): DTGVSQNPRHKITKRGQNVTFRCDPISEHNRLYWYRQTLGQGPEFLTYFQNEAQLEKSRLLSDRFSAERPKGSFSTLEIQRTEQGDSAMYLCASSLSETANTGELFFGEGSRLTVL.

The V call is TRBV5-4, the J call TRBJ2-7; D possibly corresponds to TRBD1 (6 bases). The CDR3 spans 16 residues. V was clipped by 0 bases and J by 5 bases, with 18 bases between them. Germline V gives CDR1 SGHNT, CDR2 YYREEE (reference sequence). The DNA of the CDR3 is TGTGCCAGCAGCTTGGGCAGGGGCGCTTTTGGCCACGAGCAGTACTTC. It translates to CASSLGRGAFGHEQYF.